Each of the 5 T cell receptor beta chains below was sequenced from the same sample in a study of shared clonotypes between healthy human individuals. Data came from immunoSEQ multiplex PCR; TCRdb stores just in-frame clones and leaves some out. The data hold 1.5 million to 1.9 million clones, with approximately 98% observed a single time. The sample consisted of naive CD4+ T cells sorted from blood. This sample's subset: CD45RA+ positively selected. All receptors come from a man in his thirties or forties in good health.

The chain recombines TRBV28 with TRBJ2-7; D uncertain. V lost 6 bases and J 6 bases, leaving 12 bases between the germline ends. Germline V gives CDR1 MDHEN, CDR2 SYDVKM. There are 12 residues in the CDR3. The CDR3 DNA reads as TGTGCCAGCAGCACGGTTGTCCGCGAGCAGTACTTC. Protein product: CASSTVVREQYF.

The chain joins TRBV19 to TRBJ1-4; the match to TRBD1 covers 9 bases. Germline trimming cut 5 bases from V and 7 bases from J; bases unmatched to any gene: 8. Germline CDR1 LNHDA, CDR2 SQIVND (reference sequence). This CDR3 is built from 15 residues. The DNA of the CDR3 is TGTGCCAGTAGTGCCCCGGGACAGGGCTTTGAAAAACTGTTTTTT. This codes for CASSAPGQGFEKLFF.

V gene TRBV5-1 combines with J gene TRBJ2-3; perhaps D is TRBD1 or TRBD2 (6 bases each). Per the germline V gene, CDR1 is SGHRS and CDR2 is YFSETQ. The CDR3 has 15 amino acids. V dropped 4 bases and J dropped 0 bases, with 12 bases sitting between them. For the CDR3, the DNA is TGCGCCAGCAGCGGGTTAGGGGGGAGCACAGATACGCAGTATTTT. It translates to CASSGLGGSTDTQYF.

The chain carries TRBV9 and TRBJ2-7; D unclear. CDR1 SGDLS and CDR2 YYNGEE come from the germline V gene. The CDR3 totals 14 residues. The ends were cut back, 6 bases at V and 0 bases at J, with 13 bases in the middle. CDR3 protein: CASTRSGSSYEQYF. CDR3 bases: TGTGCCAGCACTCGTTCAGGTAGCTCCTACGAGCAGTACTTC.

The chain couples TRBV9 to TRBJ2-2; D is undetermined. The CDR3 is made up of 13 amino acids. From germline, CDR1 is SGDLS and CDR2 YYNGEE. The V end was cut by 0 bases, the J end by 8 bases, with 8 bases between. Written as DNA, the CDR3 is TGTGCCAGCAGCGTAGCCACCCCTGGGGAGCTGTTTTTT. It translates to CASSVATPGELFF.